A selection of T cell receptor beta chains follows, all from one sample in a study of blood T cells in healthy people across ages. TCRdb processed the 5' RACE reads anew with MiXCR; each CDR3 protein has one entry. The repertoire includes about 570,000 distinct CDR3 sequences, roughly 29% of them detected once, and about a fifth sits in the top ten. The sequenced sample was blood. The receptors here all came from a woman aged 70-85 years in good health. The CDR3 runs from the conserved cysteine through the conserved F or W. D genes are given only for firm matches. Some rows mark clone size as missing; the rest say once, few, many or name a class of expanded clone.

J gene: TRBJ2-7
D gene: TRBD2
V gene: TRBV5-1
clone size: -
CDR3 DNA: TGCGCCAGCAGCCCCGCGGGGACTAGCATTCCCGAGCAGTACTTC
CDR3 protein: CASSPAGTSIPEQYF

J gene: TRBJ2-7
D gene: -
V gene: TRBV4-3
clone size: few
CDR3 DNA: TGCGCCAGCAGCCAGGATTCGCTCTCCTACGAGCAGTACTTC
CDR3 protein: CASSQDSLSYEQYF

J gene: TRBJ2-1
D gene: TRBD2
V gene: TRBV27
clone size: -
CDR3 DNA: TGTGCCAGCAGTCTACGCGGCACTAGCGGATTGAATGAGCAGTTCTTC
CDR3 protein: CASSLRGTSGLNEQFF

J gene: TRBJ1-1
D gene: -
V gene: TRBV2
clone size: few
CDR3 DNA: TGTGCCAGCAGTAGGGTAATTAACACTGAAGCTTTCTTT
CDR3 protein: CASSRVINTEAFF

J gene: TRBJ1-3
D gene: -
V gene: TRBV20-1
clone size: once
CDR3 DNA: TGCAGTGCTCCCCGGGGAACTGGAAACACCACATATTTT
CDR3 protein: CSAPRGTGNTTYF

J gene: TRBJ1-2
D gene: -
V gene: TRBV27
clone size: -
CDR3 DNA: TGTGCCAGCACTCTCTCCTCGGCAGGCCGCAGAACCGTAGCTAACTATGGCTACACCTTC
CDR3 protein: CASTLSSAGRRTVANYGYTF

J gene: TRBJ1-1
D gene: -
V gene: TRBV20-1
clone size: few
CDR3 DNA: TGCAGTGCTAGAGACAGCGACATTTCCCTAGGGGGAACTGAAGCTTTCTTT
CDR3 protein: CSARDSDISLGGTEAFF

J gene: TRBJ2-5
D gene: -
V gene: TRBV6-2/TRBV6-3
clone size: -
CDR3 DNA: TGTGCCAGCAGACAGAACGGGCCCTGGAAGACCCAGTACTTC
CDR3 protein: CASRQNGPWKTQYF

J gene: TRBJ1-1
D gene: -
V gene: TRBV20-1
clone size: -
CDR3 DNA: TGCAGTATTAGAGGGGGGACTTTGAACACTGAAGCTTTCTTT
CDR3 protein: CSIRGGTLNTEAFF

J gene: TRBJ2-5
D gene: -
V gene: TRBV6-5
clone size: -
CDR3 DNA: TGTGCCAGCAGTTACTCTGAGTCCGCAGACTCCCAAGAGACCCAGTACTTC
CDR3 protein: CASSYSESADSQETQYF

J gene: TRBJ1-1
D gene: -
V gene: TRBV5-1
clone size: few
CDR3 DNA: TGCGCCAGCAGCTTGGACGGAGGGAGGAACACTGAAGCTTTCTTT
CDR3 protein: CASSLDGGRNTEAFF

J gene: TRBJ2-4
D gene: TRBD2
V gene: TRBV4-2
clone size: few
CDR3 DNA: TGTGCCAGCAGCCAAGATATACTAGCGGGAGTAGGAAACATTCAGTACTTC
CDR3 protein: CASSQDILAGVGNIQYF

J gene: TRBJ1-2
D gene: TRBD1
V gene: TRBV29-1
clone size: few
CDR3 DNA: TGCAGCGGGGTGACAGGGGCTGGCTACACCTTC
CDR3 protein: CSGVTGAGYTF

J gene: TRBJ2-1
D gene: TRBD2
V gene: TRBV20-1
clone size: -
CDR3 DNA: TGCAGTGCTCGCATCTCTAGCGGGGGGGCCTATGAGCAGTTCTTC
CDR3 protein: CSARISSGGAYEQFF

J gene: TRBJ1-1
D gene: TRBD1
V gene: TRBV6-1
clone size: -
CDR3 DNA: TGTGCCAGCAGCCCAGGGGGGACAGGGCACTGGGGCACTGAAGCTTTCTTT
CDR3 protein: CASSPGGTGHWGTEAFF

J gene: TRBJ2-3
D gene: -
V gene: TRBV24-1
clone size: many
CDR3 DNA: TGTGCCACCAGTGGTTCCACAGATACGCAGTATTTT
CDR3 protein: CATSGSTDTQYF

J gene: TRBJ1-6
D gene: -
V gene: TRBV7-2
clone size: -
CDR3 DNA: TGTGCCAGCAGCTTAGATGGTGGGGGATCACCCCTCCACTTT
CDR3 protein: CASSLDGGGSPLHF

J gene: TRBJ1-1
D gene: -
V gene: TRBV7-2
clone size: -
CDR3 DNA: TGTGCCAGCAGCTTAGAATGGGGGAGGAACACTGAAGCTTTCTTT
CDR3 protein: CASSLEWGRNTEAFF

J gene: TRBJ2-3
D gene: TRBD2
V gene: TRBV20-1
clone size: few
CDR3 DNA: TGCAGTGCGCCCCCGAGGAGCGGGGGGTCAGATACGCAGTATTTT
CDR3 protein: CSAPPRSGGSDTQYF

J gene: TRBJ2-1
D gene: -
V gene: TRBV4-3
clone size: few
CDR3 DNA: TGCGCCAGCAGCCAAGGGGGGGCCGGGGGCAATGAGCAGTTCTTC
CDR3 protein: CASSQGGAGGNEQFF

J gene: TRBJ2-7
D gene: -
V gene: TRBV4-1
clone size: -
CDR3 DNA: TGCGCCAGCAGCCAAGATAAAGGGGCAACCTACGAGCTGTACTTC
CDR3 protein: CASSQDKGATYELYF

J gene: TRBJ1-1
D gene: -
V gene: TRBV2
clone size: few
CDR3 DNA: TGTGCCAGCAGTGAAACGGTGGTTTCCGAAGCTTTCTTT
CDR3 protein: CASSETVVSEAFF

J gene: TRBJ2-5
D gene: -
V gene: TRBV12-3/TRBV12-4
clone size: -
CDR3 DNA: TGTGCCAGCAGTGCAGACAGCCTAGCCTTTTCGGAGACCCAGTACTTC
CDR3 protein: CASSADSLAFSETQYF

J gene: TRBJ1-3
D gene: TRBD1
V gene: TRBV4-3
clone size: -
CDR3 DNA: TGCGCCAGCAGCCAAGATGGGACAGGGGGCCCAAACACCATATATTTT
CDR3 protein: CASSQDGTGGPNTIYF

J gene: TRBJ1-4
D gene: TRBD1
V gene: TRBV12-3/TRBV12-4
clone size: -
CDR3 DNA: TGTGCCAGCAGTTACAGGGGAACTAGTGAAAAACTGTTTTTT
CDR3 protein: CASSYRGTSEKLFF

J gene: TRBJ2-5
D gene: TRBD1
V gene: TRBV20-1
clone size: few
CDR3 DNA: TGCAGTGCTCCGACAGGGCAAGAGACCCAGTACTTC
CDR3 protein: CSAPTGQETQYF

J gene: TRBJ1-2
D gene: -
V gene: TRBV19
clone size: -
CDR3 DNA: TGTGCCAGTAGTATTACAGGTCCTAACTATGGCTACACCTTC
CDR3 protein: CASSITGPNYGYTF

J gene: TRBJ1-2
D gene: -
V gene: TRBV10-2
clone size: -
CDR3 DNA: TGCGCCAGCAGTGAGGGCGGCAGGAGGTACGATGGCTACACCTTC
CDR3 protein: CASSEGGRRYDGYTF

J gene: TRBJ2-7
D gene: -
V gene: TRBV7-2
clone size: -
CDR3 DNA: TGTGCCAGCAGCTCCGCGACTAGACCGCCCTACGAGCAGTACTTC
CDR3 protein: CASSSATRPPYEQYF

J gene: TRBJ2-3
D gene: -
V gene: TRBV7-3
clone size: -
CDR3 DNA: TGTGCCAGCAGCTTAACGTCGACTTTCCGCACAGATACGCAGTATTTT
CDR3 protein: CASSLTSTFRTDTQYF

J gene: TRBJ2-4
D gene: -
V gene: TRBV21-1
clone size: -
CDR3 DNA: TGTGCCAGCAGCAATGCCAAAAACATTCAGTACTTC
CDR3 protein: CASSNAKNIQYF

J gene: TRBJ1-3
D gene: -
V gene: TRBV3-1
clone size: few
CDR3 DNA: TGTGCCAGCAGCCACGATGGGGACGCCATATATTTT
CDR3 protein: CASSHDGDAIYF

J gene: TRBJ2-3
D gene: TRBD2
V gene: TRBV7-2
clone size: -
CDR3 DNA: TGTGCCAGCAGCCCCACTAGCGGGGTTTCAGGGGCGCAGTATTTT
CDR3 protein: CASSPTSGVSGAQYF

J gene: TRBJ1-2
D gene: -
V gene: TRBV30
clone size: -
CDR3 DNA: TGTGCCTGGAGCGAAGGAGGGCCTCGGGGCTACACCTTC
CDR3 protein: CAWSEGGPRGYTF

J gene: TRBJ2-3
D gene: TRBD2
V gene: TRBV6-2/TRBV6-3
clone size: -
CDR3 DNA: TGTGCCAGCAGTTACGGCGGGGGGTTTTCAGATACGCAGTATTTT
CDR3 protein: CASSYGGGFSDTQYF

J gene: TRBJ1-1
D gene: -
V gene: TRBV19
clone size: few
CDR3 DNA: TGTGCCAGTAGTATATTTGTGGGGACTGAAGCTTTCTTT
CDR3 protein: CASSIFVGTEAFF

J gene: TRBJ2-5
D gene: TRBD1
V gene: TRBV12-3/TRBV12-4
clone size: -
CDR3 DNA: TGTGCCAGCAGAGCCAGGGGGTTGGAGGAGACCCAGTACTTC
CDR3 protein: CASRARGLEETQYF

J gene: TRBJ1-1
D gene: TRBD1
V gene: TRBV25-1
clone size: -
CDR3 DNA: TGTGCCACCACACAGGGGGGAACTGAAGCTTTCTTT
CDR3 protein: CATTQGGTEAFF

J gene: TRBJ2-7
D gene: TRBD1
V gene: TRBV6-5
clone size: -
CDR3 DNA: TGTGCCAGCAATTCATCACCGGGACAGGGCGCATCCGAGCAGTACTTC
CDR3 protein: CASNSSPGQGASEQYF

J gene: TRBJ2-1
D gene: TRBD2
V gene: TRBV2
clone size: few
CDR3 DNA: TGTGCCAGCAGCGCTAGCGGTGAGCAGTTCTTC
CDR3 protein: CASSASGEQFF

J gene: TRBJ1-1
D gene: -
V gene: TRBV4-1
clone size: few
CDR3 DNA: TGCGCCAGCAGCCAAGTGAAGGTAACTGAAGCTTTCTTT
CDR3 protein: CASSQVKVTEAFF

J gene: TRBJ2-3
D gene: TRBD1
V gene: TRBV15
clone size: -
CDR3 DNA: TGTGCCACCAGCAGTGACACAGGGGCAGATACGCAGTATTTT
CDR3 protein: CATSSDTGADTQYF

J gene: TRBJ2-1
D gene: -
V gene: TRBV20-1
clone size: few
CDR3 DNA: TGCAGTGCTAGCGTACAGGCCAATGAGCAGTTCTTC
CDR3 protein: CSASVQANEQFF

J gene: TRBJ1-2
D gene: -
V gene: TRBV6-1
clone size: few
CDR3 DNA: TGTGCCAGCAGTGAAGAGGGTGGCTATGGCTACACCTTC
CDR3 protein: CASSEEGGYGYTF

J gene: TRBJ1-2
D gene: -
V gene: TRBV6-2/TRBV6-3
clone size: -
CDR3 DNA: TGTGCCAGCAGTTACGGGAGTCCTCCTAACTATGGCTACACCTTC
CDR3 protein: CASSYGSPPNYGYTF

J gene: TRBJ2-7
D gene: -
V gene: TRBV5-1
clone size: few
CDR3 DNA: TGCGCCAGCAGCGCTGCGAACCTCTACGAGCAGTACTTC
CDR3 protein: CASSAANLYEQYF

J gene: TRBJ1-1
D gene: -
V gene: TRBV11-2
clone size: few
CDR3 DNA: TGTGCCAGCAGCTCCCCACAGGCGGGTGGCACTGAAGCTTTCTTT
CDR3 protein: CASSSPQAGGTEAFF

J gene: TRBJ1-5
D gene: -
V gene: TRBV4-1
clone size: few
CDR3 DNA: TGCGCCAGCAGCCACGCTCAACTCGGGAATCAGCCCCAGCATTTT
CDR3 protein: CASSHAQLGNQPQHF

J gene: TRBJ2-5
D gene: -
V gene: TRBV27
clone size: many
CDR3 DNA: TGTGCCAGCAGTTTATTCCCCCTCCCAGAGACCCAGTACTTC
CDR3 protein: CASSLFPLPETQYF

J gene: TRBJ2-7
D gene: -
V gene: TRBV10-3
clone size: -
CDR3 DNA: TGTGCCATCAGTGGGGCAGCTTACGAGCAGTACTTC
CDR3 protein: CAISGAAYEQYF

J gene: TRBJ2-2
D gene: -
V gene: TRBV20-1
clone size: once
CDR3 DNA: TGCAGTGCTAGAGTTCCCCCGGGCCTCACCGGGGAGCTGTTTTTT
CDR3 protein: CSARVPPGLTGELFF

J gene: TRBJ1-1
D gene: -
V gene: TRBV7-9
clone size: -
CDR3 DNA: TGTTCCAGCAGCTCACCGACGGGGGAAGCTTTCTTT
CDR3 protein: CSSSSPTGEAFF

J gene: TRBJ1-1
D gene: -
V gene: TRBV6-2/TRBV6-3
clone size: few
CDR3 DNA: TGTGCCAGCAGTTACGGCCAATGGAAAAGGAACACTGAAGCTTTCTTT
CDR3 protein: CASSYGQWKRNTEAFF